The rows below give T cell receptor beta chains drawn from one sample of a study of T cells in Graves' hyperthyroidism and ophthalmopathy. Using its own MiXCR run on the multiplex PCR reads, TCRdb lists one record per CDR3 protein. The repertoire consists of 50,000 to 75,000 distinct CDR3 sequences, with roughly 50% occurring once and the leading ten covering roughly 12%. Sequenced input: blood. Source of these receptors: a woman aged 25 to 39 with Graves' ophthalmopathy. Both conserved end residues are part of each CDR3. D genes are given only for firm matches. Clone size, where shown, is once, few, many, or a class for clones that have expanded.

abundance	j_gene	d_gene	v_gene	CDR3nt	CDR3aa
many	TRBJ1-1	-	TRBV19	TGTGCCAGTAGTATAATTGTGGACTTTAACACTGAAGCTTTCTTT	CASSIIVDFNTEAFF
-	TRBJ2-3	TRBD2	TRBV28	TGTGCCAGCAGTTTTTGGACTAGCGGAAGCGCAGATACGCAGTATTTT	CASSFWTSGSADTQYF
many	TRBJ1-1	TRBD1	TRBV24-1	TGTGCCACCAGTGATTCGACAGGGGGGGACACTGAAGCTTTCTTT	CATSDSTGGDTEAFF
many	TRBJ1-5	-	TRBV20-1	TGCAGTGCTAGAGAATTGCAGGGAGACAATCAGCCCCAGCATTTT	CSARELQGDNQPQHF
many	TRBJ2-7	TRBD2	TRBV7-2	TGTGCCAGCAGCAGAGCGGGATCTGACGAGCAGTACTTC	CASSRAGSDEQYF
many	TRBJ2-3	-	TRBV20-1	TGCAGTGCTCAGGCGAGATCCGAGGGCACAGATACGCAGTATTTT	CSAQARSEGTDTQYF
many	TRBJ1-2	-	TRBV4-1	TGCGCCAGCAGCCAAGAAACCGGTGGCTACACCTTC	CASSQETGGYTF
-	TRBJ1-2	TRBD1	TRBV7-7	TGTGCTAGCAGCTTAGTGGGACAGGGAGTTGGCTACACCTTC	CASSLVGQGVGYTF
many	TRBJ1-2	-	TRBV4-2	TGTGCCAGCAGCCAAGATCGGCAGAGCGGAGGCTACACCTTC	CASSQDRQSGGYTF
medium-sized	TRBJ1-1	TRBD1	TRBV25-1	TGTGCCAGCAGTGAAATATCTACAGGGGTTGGAAACACTGAAGCTTTCTTT	CASSEISTGVGNTEAFF
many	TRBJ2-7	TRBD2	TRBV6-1	TGTGCCAGCAGGGAAGGACTAGCGGGAGTAACATACGAGCAGTACTTC	CASREGLAGVTYEQYF
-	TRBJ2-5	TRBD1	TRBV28	TGTGCCAGCTCGTCCGGGACAGCCTCTGGAAAGGACCAAGAGACCCAGTACTTC	CASSSGTASGKDQETQYF
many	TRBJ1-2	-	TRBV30	TGTGCCTGGAGCATCCTTTATGGCTACACCTTC	CAWSILYGYTF
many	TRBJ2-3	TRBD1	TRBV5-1	TGCGCCAGCAGCTTGGGACAGGGGGTGGGTACAGATACGCAGTATTTT	CASSLGQGVGTDTQYF
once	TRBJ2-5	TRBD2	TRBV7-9	TGTGCCAACAGCTCCGGACTAGCTGGCACAGATACGCAGTACTTC	CANSSGLAGTDTQYF
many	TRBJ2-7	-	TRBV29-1	TGCAGCGCCCGGGACCGCCTCTACGAGCAGTACTTC	CSARDRLYEQYF
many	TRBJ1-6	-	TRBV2	TGTGCCAGCAGCATTTTCACGTCGGATAATTCACCCCTCCACTTT	CASSIFTSDNSPLHF
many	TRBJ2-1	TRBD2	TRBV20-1	TGCAGTGCTCCCGGAGCGGGAGGGCCGACGAATGAGCAGTTCTTC	CSAPGAGGPTNEQFF
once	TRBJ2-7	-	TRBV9	TGTGCCAACAGCGTAGGGGGGGTAGGCAGCGGGGAGCAGTACTTC	CANSVGGVGSGEQYF
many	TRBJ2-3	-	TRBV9	TGTGCCAGCAGCTCAGGGACATCCACAGATACGCAGTATTTT	CASSSGTSTDTQYF
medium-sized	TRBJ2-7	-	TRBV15	TGTGCCACCAGCGTACTGGACGGCGCAGCGGACGAGCAGTACTTC	CATSVLDGAADEQYF
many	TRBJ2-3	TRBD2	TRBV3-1	TGTGCCAGCAGCCAAGATCTCCTAGCGGGAGGTGATACGCAGTATTTT	CASSQDLLAGGDTQYF
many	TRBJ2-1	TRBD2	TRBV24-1	TGTGCCACCAGTGCCCCTAGCGGGAGTGGTATAAATGAGCAGTTCTTC	CATSAPSGSGINEQFF
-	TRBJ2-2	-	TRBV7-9	TGTGTCAGCAGTTCGGACACCGGGGAGCTGTTTTTT	CVSSSDTGELFF
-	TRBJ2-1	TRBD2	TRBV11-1	TGTGCCAGCAGCTTAGCCGCCGGGACTAGCGGGAGATGGGAGCAGTTCTTC	CASSLAAGTSGRWEQFF
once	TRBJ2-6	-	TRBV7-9	TGTGCTAGCAGGGAGAGACAGGGTCGCTCGGGGGCCAACGGCCTGACTTTC	CASRERQGRSGANGLTF
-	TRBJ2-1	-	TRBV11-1	TGTGCCAGCAGCCCTGATAGATACTACAATGAGCGGTTCTTC	CASSPDRYYNERFF
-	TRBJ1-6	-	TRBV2	TGTGCCAGCAGTGAGAACCCCGGCTCCTATAATTCACCCCTCCACTTT	CASSENPGSYNSPLHF
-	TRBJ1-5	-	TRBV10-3	TGTGCCATCAGTCCCACAGGGATCAGACAGCCCCGGCATTTT	CAISPTGIRQPRHF
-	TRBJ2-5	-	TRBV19	TGTGCCAGTAGTGTGGTGGGGAAGAAGACCCAGTACTTC	CASSVVGKKTQYF
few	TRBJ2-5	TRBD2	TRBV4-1	TGCGCCAGCAGCCAGAACCCCGGGACTAGTGTCGAGACCCAGTACTTC	CASSQNPGTSVETQYF
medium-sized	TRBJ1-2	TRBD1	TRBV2	TGTGCCAGGAACGACAGGGTCTATGGCTACACCTTC	CARNDRVYGYTF
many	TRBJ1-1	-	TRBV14	TGTGCCAGCAGCCAATATTTGGGTTCCAACACTGAAGCTTTCTTT	CASSQYLGSNTEAFF
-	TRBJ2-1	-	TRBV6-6	TGTGCCAGCAGGATGGGCGTGGGGACGGTCGCCAGTAATGAGCAGTTCTTC	CASRMGVGTVASNEQFF
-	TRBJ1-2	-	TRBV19	TGTGCCAGTAGTATAGACACCAGGGGAGGATATGGCTACACCTTC	CASSIDTRGGYGYTF
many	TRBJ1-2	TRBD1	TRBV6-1	TGTGCCAGCATTCCTCACGGGACAGTGAACTATGGCTACACCTTC	CASIPHGTVNYGYTF
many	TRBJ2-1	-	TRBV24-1	TGTGCCACCAGTGTGGCGGGACCCTCCTACAATGAGCAGTTCTTC	CATSVAGPSYNEQFF
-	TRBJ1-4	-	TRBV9	TGTGCCAGCAGCGTAGAGGGCAGACTGTTTTTT	CASSVEGRLFF
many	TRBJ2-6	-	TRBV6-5	TGTGCCGTCTCGACCGGGGGTGCTGGGGCCAACGTCCTGACTTTC	CAVSTGGAGANVLTF
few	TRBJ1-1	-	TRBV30	TGTGCCTGGAGTCGAGGTGGCAGTGAAGCTTTCTTT	CAWSRGGSEAFF
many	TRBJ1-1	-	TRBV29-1	TGCAGCGCGGCCCCCGGACTCATGAACACTGAAGCTTTCTTT	CSAAPGLMNTEAFF
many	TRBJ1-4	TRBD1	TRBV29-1	TGCAGCGATTATAGGACAGGTGATAATGAAAAACTGTTTTTT	CSDYRTGDNEKLFF